This TCR beta chain was sequenced during a study of blood T cell repertoires in COVID-19. Study information: Acute and convalescent COVID-19 samples came from the United States, Italy and Spain. The cDNA or gDNA used as material had been derived from T cells, B-cell-depleted T cells, or PBMCs.

Germline CDR1 is MNHEY and CDR2 is SMNVEV (reference sequence). The ends lost 3 bases at V and 7 bases at J; junction bases unmatched: 3. This CDR3 is built from 14 residues. Study processing details: Estimates of nucleated cell counts were drawn from the amplification of reference gene primers. Profiled with immunoSEQ multiplex PCR; TCRdb holds only in-frame clones, not every one. Clone size and V and J calls were adopted from that table, with D and trimming inferred from the DNA. In the table there are tens of thousands of clones, 81% of which are singletons. The chain combines TRBV27 with TRBJ1-2, with 12 bases matching TRBD1. The sequence was obtained from a man at least 80 years old with acute or convalescent COVID-19. Sample: peripheral blood. CDR3 coding DNA: TGTGCCAGCAGTTTCGGGACAGGGGGCCGTGGCTACACCTTC. Protein: CASSFGTGGRGYTF.